This TCR beta chain was observed in a study of blood T cell repertoires in COVID-19. CDR1 and CDR2 (germline): GTSNPN, SVGIG (reference sequence). V lost 0 bases, J lost 8 bases, and 3 bases stayed unmatched. This CDR3 has 13 amino acids. This table comes from immunoSEQ multiplex PCR, and its TCRdb copy is limited to in-frame clones, with some not included. The sample yields some 220,000 clones, around three quarters seen once. Sequencing used peripheral blood. The source is a woman in her 70s with acute or convalescent COVID-19. The rearrangement links TRBV30 to TRBJ1-1; 10 nucleotides agree with TRBD1. The CDR3 DNA reads TGTGCCTGGAGTGTACGACAGGGGGCGGAAGCTTTCTTT. Protein: CAWSVRQGAEAFF.